This T cell receptor (beta chain) came from a study of T-cell memory formation after mild COVID-19. Study results and limitations: Those CD4+ clones that contracted were mainly in CM and EM (CD8+ ones in EMRA).

The CDR3 length is 16 residues. The germline gives CDR1 KGHDR, CDR2 SFDVKD. Trimming shortened V by 9 bases and J by 0 bases, and 17 bases separated the two germline ends. This clonotype came up a few times. The antigen is not known. MiXCR, applied by TCRdb to the 5' RACE reads, yields one record per CDR3 protein. The sample holds fewer than 650,000 distinct CDR3 sequences, 15% to 20% seen once. The TCR was taken from an adult woman who had mild COVID-19 (a few samples of this study predate the infection). Cell type and time point are not known. The sample was PBMCs or a T cell subset sorted from them (not recorded which). This chain connects TRBV24-1 to TRBJ2-1, with D perhaps assigned TRBD1 or TRBD2 (5 bases each). The chain's CDR3 is CATYVMAGSSYNEQFF. For the CDR3, the DNA is TGTGCCACCTACGTGATGGCAGGGAGCTCCTACAATGAGCAGTTCTTC.